Each of the 27 T cell receptor beta chains below was sequenced from the same sample in a study of beta chain features in type 1 diabetes. cDNA synthesis used the whole RNA isolate, giving expressed TCRB sequences. TCRdb keeps only in-frame clones here, not all; method: immunoSEQ multiplex PCR. Of roughly 12,000 clones in the sample, approximately 47% are singletons; the top ten hold around 0.97%. The source material was stem cell memory CD4+ T cells from blood. Every receptor here comes from a man in his late teens or twenties in good health.

V and J are TRBV5-4 and TRBJ2-3; 9 positions match TRBD2. CDR3 size: 16 residues. Germline CDR1 is SGHNT and CDR2 is YYREEE (reference sequence). Trimming cost V 3 bases and J 4 bases; bases outside gene matches: 9. CDR3 DNA: TGTGCCAGCAGCTCCCAGCGGGGGGCCGGGGCAGATACGCAGTATTTT. Amino acid sequence: CASSSQRGAGADTQYF.

The sample holds a few counts of this clone. The rearrangement joins TRBV19 to TRBJ2-7; TRBD1 agrees at 7 bases. V lost 6 bases and J lost 0; bases outside the gene matches: 5. CDR3 length: 14 residues. Looked up from germline, CDR1 is LNHDA and CDR2 is SQIVND (reference sequence). CDR3: CASREDRSSYEQYF. Here the CDR3 DNA reads TGTGCCAGTAGAGAGGACAGGAGCTCCTACGAGCAGTACTTC. Supplemented by reference TRBV19 and TRBJ2-7, the full variable domain reads DGGITQSPKYLFRKEGQNVTLSCEQNLNHDAMYWYRQDPGQGLRLIYYSQIVNDFQKGDIAEGYSVSREKKESFPLTVTSAQKNPTAFYLCASREDRSSYEQYFGPGTRLTVT.

The V gene is TRBV19, the J gene TRBJ2-2; TRBD1 matches 9 bases. V dropped 3 bases and J dropped 7; count of bases not matched to a gene: 12. Germline loops: CDR1 LNHDA, CDR2 SQIVND (reference sequence). This CDR3 has 17 amino acids. This CDR3 is CASSIAGTGLQFGELFF. The CDR3 DNA follows: TGTGCCAGTAGTATTGCCGGGACAGGGTTACAGTTCGGGGAGCTGTTTTTT.

This chain uses TRBV30 with TRBJ1-5; tentative D call: TRBD1 (6 bases). CDR1 and CDR2 (germline): GTSNPN, SVGIG (reference sequence). The V gene lost 3 bases and the J gene lost 0 bases, with 9 bases spanning the gap. This CDR3 is built from 14 residues. The CDR3 region is CAWSGTYSNQPQHF. CDR3 in DNA: TGTGCCTGGAGCGGGACATATAGCAATCAGCCCCAGCATTTT. Full variable domain (rest looked up from reference TRBV30 and TRBJ1-5): SQTIHQWPATLVQPVGSPLSLECTVEGTSNPNLYWYRQAAGRGLQLLFYSVGIGQISSEVPQNLSASRPQDRQFILSSKKLLLSDSGFYLCAWSGTYSNQPQHFGDGTRLSIL.

This clone was found a few times. CDR3 DNA: TGTGCCAGCAGGCCGGCGACAGGGAACACCGGGGAGCTGTTTTTT. This sequence encodes CASRPATGNTGELFF. The chain employs TRBV7-7 and TRBJ2-2, with D perhaps matching TRBD1 (6 bases). CDR1 is SSHAT, CDR2 FNYEAQ, per germline (reference sequence). Trimming pared 6 bases from V and 1 base from J, leaving 12 bases between. This CDR3 contains 15 residues.

The chain has TRBV4-3 and TRBJ1-1, with no clear D. CDR1 is LGHNA and CDR2 is YSLEER in the germline V gene. Trimming removed 0 bases at V and 1 base at J, with 6 bases between. The CDR3 covers 14 residues. CDR3 bases: TGCGCCAGCAGCCAAGACGCGGCGAACACTGAAGCTTTCTTT. Translation: CASSQDAANTEAFF.

The chain couples TRBV28 to TRBJ2-7; 9 bases align to TRBD1. The V segment lost 3 bases and the J segment 1 base; nucleotides outside the gene matches: 4. Germline V gives CDR1 MDHEN, CDR2 SYDVKM. The CDR3 is 15 amino acids. In nucleotides, the CDR3 is TGTGCCAGCAGTTTCGGGGACAGGGTGTCCTACGAGCAGTACTTC. Its translation is CASSFGDRVSYEQYF.

The rearrangement uses TRBV29-1 and TRBJ2-3; 11 bases match TRBD2. Trimming cost V 6 bases and J 0 bases; bases outside gene matches: 2. CDR3 length: 14 residues. Germline CDR1 reads SQVTM; CDR2 reads ANQGSEA. CDR3 amino acids: CSVRLAGSTDTQYF. The CDR3 nucleotides are TGCAGCGTACGACTAGCGGGGAGCACAGATACGCAGTATTTT.

V usage is TRBV4-3 and J usage is TRBJ1-6, with a weak D call TRBD1 (6 bases). This CDR3 is built from 15 residues. Germline-derived CDR1 and CDR2 are LGHNA and YSLEER. With 1 base removed from V and 7 bases from J, the gap between germline ends came to 11 bases. CDR3 nucleotide sequence: TGCGCCAGCAGCCAAGTAAACAGGGTGAATTCACCCCTCCACTTT. It codes for CASSQVNRVNSPLHF.

In its sample, this clone was seen a few times. The genes are TRBV29-1 and TRBJ2-7; 11 bases are shared with TRBD2. The CDR3 has 14 amino acids. J was trimmed by 0 bases and V by 4 bases; bases with no gene match: 2. The germline gives CDR1 SQVTM, CDR2 ANQGSEA. The CDR3 region has the DNA TGCAGCGTTGGACTAGCGGGGACCTCCTACGAGCAGTACTTC. It codes for CSVGLAGTSYEQYF.

The chain carries TRBV9 and TRBJ2-5; TRBD2 agrees at 14 bases. The assigned J gene may be wrong: the sequence end matches TRBJ2-7 better. There are 18 residues in the CDR3. Germline V gene lookup returns CDR1 SGDLS and CDR2 YYNGEE. CDR3: CASSVAGTSGGPSYEQYF. DNA of the CDR3: TGTGCCAGCAGCGTAGCGGGGACTAGCGGGGGTCCTTCCTACGAGCAGTACTTC.

On this clone: Different DNA sequences within this sample yield the same CDR3. The V gene is TRBV7-8, the J gene TRBJ2-7; the match to TRBD1 covers 8 bases. Germline CDR1 SGHVS, CDR2 FQNEAQ. The ends lost 6 bases at V and 7 bases at J; junction bases unmatched: 8. The CDR3 runs 13 residues. In DNA, the CDR3 is TGTGCCAGCAGAAAAGGACAGGGAGGTGAGCAGTACTTC. Translating gives CASRKGQGGEQYF.

V gene TRBV6-1 combines with J gene TRBJ1-6, with 7 nucleotides matching TRBD1. CDR3 size: 16 residues. The germline V gene encodes CDR1 MNHNS and CDR2 SASEGT. V dropped 4 bases and J dropped 5; count of bases not matched to a gene: 8. The CDR3 coding sequence is TGTGCCAGCAGTGGAGGGACAGCGAGGGATAATTCACCCCTCCACTTT. Its protein product is CASSGGTARDNSPLHF.

The rearrangement uses TRBV11-2 and TRBJ2-7, with 12 nucleotides matching TRBD2. The V gene's germline CDR1 is SGHAT and CDR2 FQNNGV. There are 16 residues in the CDR3. V was pared by 4 bases and J by 7 bases, with 11 bases of the junction left unmatched. The CDR3 is CASSSMTSGGLGEQYF. The CDR3 DNA reads TGTGCCAGCAGCTCTATGACTAGCGGGGGACTCGGGGAGCAGTACTTC.

This clone was recorded a few times. The genes are TRBV5-1 and TRBJ1-4; D is possibly TRBD1 (6 bases). CDR3 length: 14 residues. Germline CDR1 is SGHRS and CDR2 is YFSETQ. The V and J ends lost 6 bases and 5 bases respectively, with 14 bases between them. The CDR3 loop reads CASKDRGQNEKLFF. The CDR3 DNA is TGCGCCAGCAAGGACAGAGGCCAGAATGAAAAACTGTTTTTT.

This sequence joins TRBV6-1 and TRBJ2-1, with TRBD1 matching 7 bases. V shed 7 bases, J shed 2 bases, and the junction held 8 bases outside the gene matches. From germline, CDR1 is MNHNS and CDR2 SASEGT. There are 15 residues in the CDR3. Here the CDR3 reads CASIEGAWTYNEQFF. As DNA, the CDR3 is TGTGCCAGCATAGAGGGGGCCTGGACCTACAATGAGCAGTTCTTC.

The chain carries TRBV4-3 and TRBJ2-5, with D possibly matching TRBD2 (6 bases). V gave up 0 bases and J gave up 2 bases, with 10 bases separating them. Germline CDR1 is LGHNA and CDR2 is YSLEER. CDR3 length: 15 residues. CDR3 sequence reads: CASSQDRDFQETQYF. In DNA, the CDR3 is TGCGCCAGCAGCCAAGATCGGGACTTTCAAGAGACCCAGTACTTC.

This chain uses TRBV18 with TRBJ1-1; unclear D gene. The CDR3 consists of 18 residues. The germline CDR1 and CDR2 sequences are KGHSH and LQKENI. V was clipped by 0 bases and J by 0 bases, with 17 bases between them. CDR3 DNA sequence: TGTGCCAGCTCACCACCGTTTTCTCACCGGAGTATGAACACTGAAGCTTTCTTT. Protein: CASSPPFSHRSMNTEAFF.

The chain has TRBV27 and TRBJ2-3, with unresolved D. There are 15 residues in the CDR3. CDR1 is MNHEY and CDR2 is SMNVEV in the germline V gene (reference sequence). V was clipped by 4 bases and J by 1 base, with 12 bases between them. The CDR3 DNA reads TGTGCCAGCAGTTCTAGTAACGTGCGCACAGATACGCAGTATTTT. This gives the protein CASSSSNVRTDTQYF.

This clone was recorded a few times. V and J are TRBV6-1 and TRBJ2-1; 7 bases are a match to TRBD1. In germline, CDR1 is MNHNS, CDR2 SASEGT. The CDR3 is 11 residues long. V was clipped by 3 bases and J by 14 bases; unmatched bases: 4. CDR3: CASSERGREFF. The CDR3 DNA follows: TGTGCCAGCAGTGAGAGGGGGCGCGAGTTCTTC.

The V gene is TRBV6-1, the J gene TRBJ2-5, with 9 bases that match TRBD2. The germline gives CDR1 MNHNS, CDR2 SASEGT. V lost 6 bases to trimming and J lost 3 bases; unmatched junction nucleotides: 2. The CDR3 has 13 amino acids. In DNA form, the CDR3 reads TGTGCCAGCAGGGTAGCGGGGGAAGAGACCCAGTACTTC. Translation gives CASRVAGEETQYF.

The gene calls are TRBV4-2 and TRBJ2-1, with 8 positions matching TRBD2. The V segment lost 3 bases and the J segment 5 bases; nucleotides outside the gene matches: 3. Germline V gene data show CDR1 as LGHNA and CDR2 as YNFKEQ. CDR3 length: 14 amino acids. CDR3 DNA sequence: TGTGCCAGCAGCCAGCGGACTAGCCACAATGAGCAGTTCTTC. Its protein product is CASSQRTSHNEQFF.

The chain employs TRBV5-1 and TRBJ2-6; D is undetermined. CDR3 length: 18 residues. V was clipped by 0 bases and J by 0 bases, with 13 bases between them. Germline V gene data show CDR1 as SGHRS and CDR2 as YFSETQ. CDR3 amino acids: CASSLGDSYFSGANVLTF. For the CDR3, the DNA is TGCGCCAGCAGCTTGGGAGATTCATACTTCTCTGGGGCCAACGTCCTGACTTTC.

The chain couples TRBV30 to TRBJ2-3; 11 nucleotides line up with TRBD2. Germline V gene sequence: CDR1 GTSNPN, CDR2 SVGIG (reference sequence). The CDR3 contains 15 residues. J gave up 4 bases and V 2 bases, and 5 bases lay outside the gene matches. DNA of the CDR3: TGTGCCTGGAGTCTCGGACTAGCGGGCCCAGATACGCAGTATTTT. Encoded protein: CAWSLGLAGPDTQYF.

The chain employs TRBV11-2 and TRBJ2-1; TRBD2 agrees at 12 bases. Trimming took 8 bases from V and 4 from J; bases not matched to a gene: 6. Germline CDR1 is SGHAT and CDR2 is FQNNGV. This CDR3 region has 15 residues. The CDR3 sequence is CASALAGGYYNEQFF. For the CDR3, the DNA is TGTGCCAGCGCGCTAGCGGGGGGGTATTACAATGAGCAGTTCTTC.

This rearrangement joins TRBV5-1 to TRBJ1-2; D call uncertain. The CDR3 is made up of 14 amino acids. The V and J ends lost 0 bases and 0 bases respectively, with 6 bases between them. Germline CDR1 is SGHRS and CDR2 is YFSETQ. The CDR3 DNA reads TGCGCCAGCAGCTTGGACCGGGCTAACTATGGCTACACCTTC. This translates into CASSLDRANYGYTF.

The sample holds a few counts of this clone. The CDR3 DNA sequence: TGCAGCGTCACCCCTAGCGGGGGGTTCTACGAGCAGTACTTC. This codes for CSVTPSGGFYEQYF. The chain carries TRBV29-1 and TRBJ2-7; 11 bases line up with TRBD2. Per germline, CDR1 SQVTM and CDR2 ANQGSEA. There are 14 residues in the CDR3. The V segment lost 6 bases and the J segment 3 bases; nucleotides outside the gene matches: 7.